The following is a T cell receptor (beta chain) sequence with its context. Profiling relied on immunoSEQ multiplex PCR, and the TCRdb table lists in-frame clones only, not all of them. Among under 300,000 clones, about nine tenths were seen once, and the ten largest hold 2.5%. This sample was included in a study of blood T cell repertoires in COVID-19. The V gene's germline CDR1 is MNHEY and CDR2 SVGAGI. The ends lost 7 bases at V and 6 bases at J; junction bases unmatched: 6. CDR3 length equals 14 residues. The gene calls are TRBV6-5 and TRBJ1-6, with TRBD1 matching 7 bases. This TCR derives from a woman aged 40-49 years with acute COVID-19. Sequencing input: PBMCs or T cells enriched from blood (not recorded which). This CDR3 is CASTRDSLNSPLHF. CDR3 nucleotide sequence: TGTGCCAGCACTCGGGACAGTCTTAATTCACCCCTCCACTTT.